The 22 T cell receptor beta chains below all came from one sample that was sequenced in a study of cytomegalovirus exposure and HLA in healthy donors. PCR was performed using 60 Vbeta and 13 Jbeta primers. Libraries were prepared by immunoSEQ multiplex PCR; TCRdb keeps only in-frame clonotypes and omits some of them. Of 100,000 to 150,000 clones listed, 70% to 85% are singletons. Material for sequencing was PBMCs. These TCRs come from a boy aged 2-9 years in good health and CMV-seronegative.

The J gene is TRBJ2-7, the V gene TRBV2, with 7 bases that match TRBD2. This CDR3 contains 15 residues. Germline CDR1 is SNHLY and CDR2 is FYNNEI. Germline trimming cut 3 bases from V and 4 bases from J; bases unmatched to any gene: 9. The CDR3 DNA reads as TGTGCCAGCAGTGAGGGTGCGGGAGAGATATACGAGCAGTACGTC. This encodes CASSEGAGEIYEQYV.

This chain uses TRBV27 with TRBJ2-1, with D perhaps matching TRBD2 (5 bases). This CDR3 spans 16 amino acids. The ends were cut back, 5 bases at V and 7 bases at J, with 21 bases in the middle. Germline loops: CDR1 MNHEY, CDR2 SMNVEV (reference sequence). The CDR3 region has the DNA TGTGCCAGCAGTCCCCACGATTCTTTCGGAGGTAATGAGCAGTTCTTC. The encoded protein is CASSPHDSFGGNEQFF.

The V and J genes are TRBV9 and TRBJ2-3; TRBD2 agrees at 7 bases. V shed 0 bases and J 6 bases; nucleotides not matched to a gene: 19. Germline-derived CDR1 and CDR2 are SGDLS and YYNGEE. The CDR3 totals 19 residues. This CDR3 is CASSVGPRERGRSGDTQYF. The CDR3 region has the DNA TGTGCCAGCAGCGTAGGGCCGCGAGAGCGGGGTCGAAGTGGGGATACGCAGTATTTT.

V usage is TRBV9 and J usage is TRBJ1-2, with D possibly matching TRBD1 (6 bases). CDR3 length: 16 residues. The germline V and J ends were trimmed by 0 bases and 7 bases, with 19 bases remaining between them. Germline V gives CDR1 SGDLS, CDR2 YYNGEE. Written as DNA, the CDR3 is TGTGCCAGCAGCGTAGCTGACTGGGGGCTAGGAGGTGGCTACACCTTC. Translating gives CASSVADWGLGGGYTF.

J is TRBJ1-4 and V is TRBV27; TRBD1 is a possible D gene (6 bases). The CDR3 contains 19 residues. Germline V gene sequence: CDR1 MNHEY, CDR2 SMNVEV (reference sequence). V was cut by 7 bases and J by 1 base, with 25 bases left in between. The CDR3 here is CASKVSDRRNTLTNEKLFF. The CDR3 bases are TGTGCCAGCAAGGTCTCCGACAGGCGGAATACTCTAACTAATGAAAAACTGTTTTTT.

Details on this clone: One end of the junction does not line up with germline, which may come from a read error. The chain joins TRBV7-7 to TRBJ1-1; a weak D match, TRBD1 (6 bases). Germline CDR1 reads SSHAT; CDR2 reads FNYEAQ (reference sequence). The CDR3 sequence is 13 residues long. The DNA for the CDR3 is TGTGCTAGCAGCCGGACAGTGAACACTGAAGCTTTCTTT. It is translated as CASSRTVNTEAFF.

CDR3 bases: TGTGCCAGCAGTGAAGGGGGTCTAGCGCCCTACGAGCAGTACGTC. This sequence encodes CASSEGGLAPYEQYV. This chain uses TRBV6-1 with TRBJ2-7; perhaps TRBD2 as D (6 bases). This CDR3 is built from 15 residues. CDR1 MNHNS and CDR2 SASEGT come from the germline V gene. With 1 base removed from V and 2 bases from J, the gap between germline ends came to 12 bases.

The rearrangement joins TRBV13 to TRBJ2-5; D is perhaps TRBD1 (5 bases). Judging by the DNA end, TRBJ2-7 fits better; the J call may be wrong. Germline V gives CDR1 PRHDT, CDR2 FYEKMQ (reference sequence). This CDR3 has 16 residues. The CDR3 loop is CASSLGVWGLRGEQYF. The DNA for the CDR3 is TGTGCCAGCAGCTTAGGCGTTTGGGGCCTAAGGGGCGAGCAGTACTTC.

The V gene is TRBV2, the J gene TRBJ1-5; TRBD1 aligns across 9 bases. Germline-derived CDR1 and CDR2 are SNHLY and FYNNEI. The CDR3 spans 17 residues. J was trimmed by 2 bases and V by 3 bases; bases with no gene match: 8. CDR3 residues: CASSDIRDRARNQPQHF. CDR3 coding DNA: TGTGCCAGCAGTGATATCCGGGACAGGGCTCGCAATCAGCCCCAGCATTTT.

This sequence joins TRBV30 and TRBJ2-5, with a possible D match to TRBD2 (5 bases). This CDR3 region has 13 residues. V was pared by 0 bases and J by 4 bases, with 9 bases between. CDR1 GTSNPN and CDR2 SVGIG come from the germline V gene (reference sequence). The CDR3 sequence is CAWSVRLRETQYF. CDR3 DNA: TGTGCCTGGAGTGTACGACTACGAGAGACCCAGTACTTC. The full variable domain, in which reference TRBV30 and TRBJ2-5 provide the parts outside the CDR3, is SQTIHQWPATLVQPVGSPLSLECTVEGTSNPNLYWYRQAAGRGLQLLFYSVGIGQISSEVPQNLSASRPQDRQFILSSKKLLLSDSGFYLCAWSVRLRETQYFGPGTRLLVL.

The gene calls are TRBV5-1 and TRBJ2-2; 8 bases are a match to TRBD1. The CDR3 sequence is 16 residues long. The germline V gene encodes CDR1 SGHRS and CDR2 YFSETQ. Trimming cost V 6 bases and J 4 bases; bases outside gene matches: 11. In DNA form, the CDR3 reads TGCGCCAGCAAATCCTCGGGACAGGTGGGCACCGGGGAGCTGTTTTTT. This translates into CASKSSGQVGTGELFF. Based on the CDR3 plus reference TRBV5-1 and TRBJ2-2, the full variable domain is KAGVTQTPRYLIKTRGQQVTLSCSPISGHRSVSWYQQTPGQGLQFLFEYFSETQRNKGNFPGRFSGRQFSNSRSEMNVSTLELGDSALYLCASKSSGQVGTGELFFGEGSRLTVL.

The rearrangement joins TRBV18 to TRBJ1-2, with unresolved D. The CDR3 extends over 16 amino acids. CDR1 KGHSH and CDR2 LQKENI come from the germline V gene. V lost 5 bases to trimming and J lost 1 base, with 17 bases between them. This chain's CDR3 is CASSKNGLSDNYGYTF. In DNA form, the CDR3 reads TGTGCCAGCTCAAAGAATGGACTGTCCGATAACTATGGCTACACCTTC.

This chain connects TRBV19 to TRBJ1-5; a weak D match, TRBD1 (5 bases). V was cut by 3 bases and J by 4 bases, with 7 bases left in between. Germline loops: CDR1 LNHDA, CDR2 SQIVND (reference sequence). The CDR3 consists of 13 residues. CDR3 loop: CASSIRDNQPQHF. The CDR3, as DNA: TGTGCCAGTAGTATCAGGGATAATCAGCCCCAGCATTTT.

This chain joins TRBV9 and TRBJ1-3; possible D gene TRBD1, 6 bases. In germline, CDR1 is SGDLS, CDR2 YYNGEE. This CDR3 has 15 amino acids. V lost 0 bases and J 2 bases, leaving 9 bases between the germline ends. Here the CDR3 DNA reads TGTGCCAGCAGCGTAGAAGGGGGGGCTGGAAACACCATATATTTT. Its translation is CASSVEGGAGNTIYF. The whole variable domain, remainder taken from reference TRBV9 and TRBJ1-3, is DSGVTQTPKHLITATGQRVTLRCSPRSGDLSVYWYQQSLDQGLQFLIQYYNGEERAKGNILERFSAQQFPDLHSELNLSSLELGDSALYFCASSVEGGAGNTIYFGEGSWLTVV.

The chain is built from TRBV5-6 and TRBJ1-5; D may be TRBD1 (5 bases). CDR1 SGHDT and CDR2 YYEEEE come from the germline V gene. This CDR3 has 15 residues. V was shortened by 2 bases and J by 4 bases, with 13 bases between the two germline ends. This CDR3 is CASSLKRRQNQPQHF. The CDR3 bases are TGTGCCAGCAGCTTAAAGAGGAGACAGAATCAGCCCCAGCATTTT.

V usage is TRBV7-2 and J usage is TRBJ2-3, with TRBD1 identical over 8 bases. Germline V gene data show CDR1 as SGHTA and CDR2 as FQGNSA. With 5 bases clipped from V and 2 bases from J, the junction kept 9 bases outside the gene matches. The CDR3 runs to 16 residues. The CDR3 coding sequence is TGTGCCAGCAGCAAACACCCGGGACAGGACACAGATACGCAGTATTTT. Translation gives CASSKHPGQDTDTQYF.

The J gene is TRBJ1-5, the V gene TRBV19; TRBD1 is a possible D gene (6 bases). V lost 2 bases, J lost 0 bases, and 11 bases lay in between. Looked up from germline, CDR1 is LNHDA and CDR2 is SQIVND (reference sequence). CDR3 length: 16 residues. The CDR3 DNA sequence: TGTGCCAGTAGTATATACAGGGCCTATAGCAATCAGCCCCAGCATTTT. It yields the protein CASSIYRAYSNQPQHF.

This sequence joins TRBV13 and TRBJ1-1; 9 positions agree with TRBD1. The V segment lost 7 bases and the J segment 2 bases; nucleotides outside the gene matches: 5. The CDR3 contains 14 residues. CDR1 is PRHDT, CDR2 FYEKMQ, per germline (reference sequence). The chain's CDR3 is CASNGGQGNTEAFF. The CDR3 DNA reads as TGTGCCAGCAACGGGGGACAGGGTAACACTGAAGCTTTCTTT.

The chain links TRBV27 to TRBJ2-1, with 13 nucleotides matching TRBD2. The V gene's germline CDR1 is MNHEY and CDR2 SMNVEV (reference sequence). V gave up 2 bases and J gave up 9 bases; unmatched junction bases: 7. The CDR3 extends over 16 amino acids. CDR3 DNA: TGTGCCAGCAGTTTACCCCCGGGACTAGCGGGATCTGAGCAGTTCTTC. The encoded protein is CASSLPPGLAGSEQFF.

V and J are TRBV10-3 and TRBJ2-2; D remains ambiguous. V was pared by 3 bases and J by 4 bases, with 12 bases between. The CDR3 has 15 residues. Germline CDR1 reads ENHRY; CDR2 reads SYGVKD. This CDR3 reads CAISDSRIGTGELFF. The DNA of the CDR3 is TGTGCCATCAGTGATAGCCGGATCGGCACCGGGGAGCTGTTTTTT.

The gene calls are TRBV7-2 and TRBJ2-3, with D perhaps matching TRBD2 (7 bases). From germline, CDR1 is SGHTA and CDR2 FQGNSA. The ends were cut back, 5 bases at V and 4 bases at J, with 16 bases in the middle. This CDR3 comprises 15 residues. The CDR3 loop is CASSDLGGQADTQYF. CDR3 in DNA: TGTGCCAGCAGCGACTTGGGGGGGCAGGCAGATACGCAGTATTTT.

On this clone: In this CDR3 the conserved last residue, phenylalanine or tryptophan, is missing, so a read error is likely. The chain couples TRBV6-1 to TRBJ1-5; tentatively, D is TRBD1 (5 bases). Trimming took 0 bases from V and 2 from J, leaving 11 bases between them. The V gene's germline CDR1 is MNHNS and CDR2 SASEGT. CDR3 length: 16 residues. CDR3 loop: CASSEAPGVGNQPQHL. CDR3 DNA sequence: TGTGCCAGCAGTGAAGCGCCGGGGGTGGGCAATCAGCCCCAGCATCTT.